What follows are 8 T cell receptor beta chains derived from one specimen sequenced in a study of control samples from healthy donors and cancer patients. The method was immunoSEQ multiplex PCR; TCRdb's version includes in-frame clones alone and lacks a portion of them. The data show some 58,000 clones, around 87% seen once. Sample: PBMCs. The source of these receptors is a woman between 55 and 75 years old with lung cancer.

V and J are TRBV7-6 and TRBJ2-2, with no clear D. CDR1 is SGHVS, CDR2 FNYEAQ, per germline. The V end lost 6 bases, the J end lost 2 bases, and 7 bases lay between the germline ends. The CDR3 is made up of 13 amino acids. The DNA of the CDR3 is TGTGCCAGCAGGGAGACAAACACCGGGGAGCTGTTTTTT. It specifies CASRETNTGELFF.

This clone was observed a handful of times. The gene calls are TRBV5-1 and TRBJ1-6; TRBD1 might be the D (6 bases). Trimming took 3 bases from V and 5 from J, leaving 18 bases between them. The CDR3 extends over 17 amino acids. CDR1 and CDR2 from the germline V gene are SGHRS and YFSETQ. CDR3 amino acids: CASSSTPGAGNNSPLHF. CDR3 nucleotide sequence: TGCGCCAGCAGCTCCACTCCAGGGGCAGGAAATAATTCACCCCTCCACTTT.

The chain carries TRBV3-1 (or the pseudogene TRBV3-2) and TRBJ2-2; no firm D call. The CDR3 length is 14 residues. CDR1 LGHDT and CDR2 YNNKEL come from the germline V gene (reference sequence). Trimming took 5 bases from V and 1 from J, leaving 8 bases between them. The DNA of the CDR3 is TGTGCCAGCAGCTGGGCAGGGAACACCGGGGAGCTGTTTTTT. This sequence encodes CASSWAGNTGELFF.

This clone has a handful of counts. The sample has other DNA sequences that encode this CDR3 too. The chain carries TRBV7-3 and TRBJ2-2; TRBD2 agrees at 9 bases. This CDR3 is built from 16 residues. From germline, CDR1 is SGHTA and CDR2 FQGTGA. With 4 bases clipped from V and 6 bases from J, the junction kept 9 bases outside the gene matches. CDR3 protein: CASSYSGSGGAGELFF. DNA of the CDR3: TGTGCCAGCAGCTATAGCGGGAGTGGTGGGGCCGGGGAGCTGTTTTTT.

The chain has TRBV20-1 and TRBJ2-5; D may be TRBD2 (5 bases). CDR3 size: 13 residues. CDR1 is DFQATT and CDR2 is SNEGSKA in the germline V gene (reference sequence). The ends were cut back, 3 bases at V and 0 bases at J, with 8 bases in the middle. Here the CDR3 reads CSASGENQETQYF. The CDR3 region has the DNA TGCAGTGCTAGTGGGGAGAACCAAGAGACCCAGTACTTC.

The chain combines TRBV28 with TRBJ2-5, with 9 nucleotides matching TRBD2. V trimming: 5 bases; J trimming: 1 base; junction bases outside the gene matches: 8. This CDR3 spans 16 amino acids. Germline CDR1 reads MDHEN; CDR2 reads SYDVKM. CDR3 nucleotide sequence: TGTGCCAGCAGTAGGGGGACTAGCCGAACCCAAGAGACCCAGTACTTC. Its translation is CASSRGTSRTQETQYF.

The V and J genes are TRBV7-3 and TRBJ1-6, with D tentatively TRBD1 (6 bases). V lost 0 bases and J lost 10, with 7 bases in between. CDR3 length equals 13 residues. The germline CDR1 and CDR2 sequences are SGHTA and FQGTGA. The CDR3 coding sequence is TGTGCCAGCAGCTTAACTAGGGGGTCACCCCTCCACTTT. Its translation is CASSLTRGSPLHF.

V and J are TRBV20-1 and TRBJ1-6, with unresolved D. This CDR3 spans 11 amino acids. The V end lost 3 bases, the J end lost 8 bases, and 5 bases lay between the germline ends. CDR1 is DFQATT, CDR2 SNEGSKA, per germline (reference sequence). CDR3 coding DNA: TGCAGTGCTAGTTCTGATTCACCCCTCCACTTT. This codes for CSASSDSPLHF.